The text below deals with one T cell receptor (beta chain). What it recognizes is unknown. The data stem from a study of molecular identifiers for immune sequencing clone quantification. Study in general: For replicates, RNA isolated from 20,000 or 100,000 naive CD8 cells was divided into five portions, of which four were sequenced. Study results and limitations: Clones above 20 RNA copies contained over 98% of effector molecules and under 1% of naive molecules.

TCRdb passed the PCR reads through MiXCR, listing each CDR3 protein once. The sample gives approximately 550,000 distinct CDR3 sequences, around 21% of which show up once; under 0.85% is in the top ten. Per the germline V gene, CDR1 is MGHRA and CDR2 is YSYEKL. J lost 2 bases, V lost 3 bases, and 5 bases had no gene match. The CDR3 contains 15 residues. The authors sorted naive CD8 T cells as CD8+CD4-CCR7+CD45RA+. This receptor was identified in a human donor in good health. Some libraries in this study had Jurkat cell RNA spiked in. V and J are TRBV4-1 and TRBJ2-7; TRBD2 matches at 9 bases. Material: naive CD8+ T cells from blood, with Jurkat cell RNA spiked in. The subset: FACS-sorted CD8+CD4-CCR7+CD45RA+ naive T cells. The CDR3 nucleotides read TGCGCCAGCAGCCAGTCCGGGACTAGCCCCTACGAGCAGTACTTC. It yields the protein CASSQSGTSPYEQYF.